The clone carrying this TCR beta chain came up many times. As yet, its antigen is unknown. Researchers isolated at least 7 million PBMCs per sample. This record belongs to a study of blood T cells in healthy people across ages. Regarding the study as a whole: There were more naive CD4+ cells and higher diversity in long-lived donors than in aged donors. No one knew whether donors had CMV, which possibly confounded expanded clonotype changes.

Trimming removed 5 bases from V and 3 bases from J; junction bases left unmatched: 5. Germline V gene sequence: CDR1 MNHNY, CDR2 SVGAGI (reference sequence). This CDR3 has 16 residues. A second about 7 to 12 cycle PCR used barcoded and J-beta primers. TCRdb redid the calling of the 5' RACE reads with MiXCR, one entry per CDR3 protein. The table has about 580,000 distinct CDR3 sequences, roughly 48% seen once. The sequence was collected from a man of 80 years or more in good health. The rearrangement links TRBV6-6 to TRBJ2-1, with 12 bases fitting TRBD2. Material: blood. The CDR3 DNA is TGTGCCAGCAGTCTCCCGACTAGCGGGGGCTACAATGAGCAGTTCTTC. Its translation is CASSLPTSGGYNEQFF.